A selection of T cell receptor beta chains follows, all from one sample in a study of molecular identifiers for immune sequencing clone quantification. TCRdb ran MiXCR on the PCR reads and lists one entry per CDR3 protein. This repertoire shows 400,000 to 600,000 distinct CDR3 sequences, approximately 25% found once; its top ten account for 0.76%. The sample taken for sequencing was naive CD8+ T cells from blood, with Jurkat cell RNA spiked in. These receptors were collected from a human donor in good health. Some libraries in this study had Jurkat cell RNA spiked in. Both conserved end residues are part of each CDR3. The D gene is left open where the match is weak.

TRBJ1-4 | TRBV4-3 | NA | CASSQERGSGEKLFF
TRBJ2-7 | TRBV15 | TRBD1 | CATSSAPGQVNYEQYF
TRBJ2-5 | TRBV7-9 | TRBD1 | CASSLSGQGAKETQYF
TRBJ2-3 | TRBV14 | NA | CASSQALTVSADTQYF
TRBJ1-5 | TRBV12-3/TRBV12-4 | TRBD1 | CASSLQGVNQPQHF
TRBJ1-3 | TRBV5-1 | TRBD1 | CASSSGTAPSGNTIYF
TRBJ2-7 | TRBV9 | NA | CACSSGRSGNEQYF
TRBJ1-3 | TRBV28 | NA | CASSFSGNTIYF
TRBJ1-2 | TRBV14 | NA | CASSQVLLGEGYTF
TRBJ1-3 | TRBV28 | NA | CDSSLIYRLADHSGNTIYF
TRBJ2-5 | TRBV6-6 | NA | CASSPPGGLETQYF
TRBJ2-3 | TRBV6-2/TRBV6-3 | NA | CASSPAGHALTDTQYF
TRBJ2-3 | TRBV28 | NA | CASSFRGTPSTDTQYF
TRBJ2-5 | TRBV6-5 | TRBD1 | CASSYLAGGSETQYF
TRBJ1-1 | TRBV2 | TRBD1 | CASSEQSYGTGIEAFF
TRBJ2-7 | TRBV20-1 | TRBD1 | CSARDAGTGIDEQYF
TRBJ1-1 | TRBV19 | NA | CASSIYGGLNTEAFF
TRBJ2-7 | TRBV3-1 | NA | CASSQDWSRGSEQYF
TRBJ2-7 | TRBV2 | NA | CATGRGLTYEQYF
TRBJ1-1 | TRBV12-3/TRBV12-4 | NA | CASREGSLIGTLF
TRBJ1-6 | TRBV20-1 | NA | CSAGDLKSSYNSPLHF
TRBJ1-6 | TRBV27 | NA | CASSPARSPLHF
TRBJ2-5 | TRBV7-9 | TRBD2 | CASRNLMVTSGKETQYF
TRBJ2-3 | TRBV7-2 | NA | CASSPPDYETQYF
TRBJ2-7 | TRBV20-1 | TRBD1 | CSARDGQGAKEEQYF
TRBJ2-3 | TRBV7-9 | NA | CASSLAFTGTDTQYF
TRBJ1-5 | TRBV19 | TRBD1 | CASSTGTGGNQPQHF
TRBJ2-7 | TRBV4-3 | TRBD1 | CASSQGQGFGEQYF
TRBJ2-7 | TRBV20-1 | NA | CSARGPPPSRQGPYEQYF
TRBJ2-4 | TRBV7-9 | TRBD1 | CASSGQGVPIQYF
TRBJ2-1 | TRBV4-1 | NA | CASSQSQEQFF
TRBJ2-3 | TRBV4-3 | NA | CASSQEAGADTQYF
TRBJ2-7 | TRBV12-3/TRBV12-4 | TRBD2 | CASKLAGGLYEQYF
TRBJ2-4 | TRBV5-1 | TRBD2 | CASSLERAGGLAKNIQYF